A single sample is the source of the 25 T cell receptor beta chains below, sequenced in a study of blood T cell repertoires in COVID-19. Clones were sequenced by immunoSEQ multiplex PCR, and TCRdb holds only the in-frame ones, with some missing. The sample contains fewer than 350,000 clones, around nine tenths of which appear only once. The sequenced sample was peripheral blood. All receptors derive from a man aged 40-49 years with active or convalescent COVID-19.

The chain uses TRBV5-1 and TRBJ1-6; 9 bases match TRBD1. Germline trimming cut 2 bases from V and 8 bases from J; bases unmatched to any gene: 2. CDR3 length: 14 residues. Germline V gene sequence: CDR1 SGHRS, CDR2 YFSETQ. As DNA, the CDR3 is TGCGCCAGCAGCTTTCGGACAGGGGATTCACCCCTCCACTTT. It translates to CASSFRTGDSPLHF.

Remarks on this clone: A junction boundary mismatches the germline segment, possibly from a read error. The genes are TRBV6-5 and TRBJ2-3, with unresolved D. This CDR3 contains 13 residues. Germline CDR1 and CDR2: MNHEY and SVGAGI. CDR3 protein: CASSDSWRDTQYF. DNA of the CDR3: TGTGCCAGCAGTGACTCATGGCGGGATACGCAGTATTTT.

The chain recombines TRBV6-6 with TRBJ1-2; D not resolved. With 7 bases removed from V and 8 bases from J, the gap between germline ends came to 17 bases. The CDR3 is made up of 13 amino acids. Per the germline V gene, CDR1 is MNHNY and CDR2 is SVGAGI (reference sequence). CDR3 in amino acids: CASTTTWLEGYTF. The CDR3 DNA is TGTGCCAGCACCACTACATGGTTAGAGGGCTACACCTTC.

This clone was recorded only once. V is TRBV5-1 and J is TRBJ1-2; 8 bases are shared with TRBD1. With V trimmed by 0 bases and J by 3 bases, 7 bases remained unmatched. This CDR3 has 16 residues. Looked up from germline, CDR1 is SGHRS and CDR2 is YFSETQ. This CDR3 reads CASSLGQGKHDYGYTF. In nucleotides, the CDR3 is TGCGCCAGCAGCTTGGGACAGGGGAAGCACGACTATGGCTACACCTTC.

The V and J genes are TRBV4-1 and TRBJ2-7, with 9 bases identical to TRBD2. The CDR3 runs 19 residues. CDR1 MGHRA and CDR2 YSYEKL come from the germline V gene. Losses at the gene ends were 0 bases for V and 0 bases for J; bases not matched to a gene: 12. In DNA form, the CDR3 reads TGCGCCAGCAGCCAAGAAGTCGCCAGCGGGAGGCCCAGCTCCTACGAGCAGTACTTC. Translated, it gives CASSQEVASGRPSSYEQYF.

CDR3 sequence reads: CASRTGQRNTEAFF. The CDR3, as DNA: TGTGCCAGTAGAACGGGACAGCGGAACACTGAAGCTTTCTTT. The rearrangement joins TRBV19 to TRBJ1-1; 7 bases agree with TRBD1. In germline, CDR1 is LNHDA, CDR2 SQIVND (reference sequence). The CDR3 has 14 amino acids. Trimming removed 6 bases from V and 1 base from J; junction bases left unmatched: 5.

V and J are TRBV24-1 and TRBJ2-7, with 8 bases lining up with TRBD1. The junction had 8 bases not matched to a gene; V was cut back by 9 bases and J by 5 bases. Germline loops: CDR1 KGHDR, CDR2 SFDVKD. The CDR3 covers 13 residues. In nucleotides, the CDR3 is TGTGCCACCGGACAGGGAGGATTGGACGAGCAGTACTTC. Protein sequence: CATGQGGLDEQYF.

This sequence joins TRBV5-1 and TRBJ2-2, with 12 nucleotides matching TRBD1. Germline lookup yields CDR1 SGHRS and CDR2 YFSETQ. The CDR3 sequence is 16 residues long. With V trimmed by 4 bases and J by 6 bases, 7 bases remained unmatched. The CDR3 loop reads CASSPWDRGRAGELFF. As DNA, the CDR3 is TGCGCCAGCAGCCCGTGGGACAGGGGGCGCGCCGGGGAGCTGTTTTTT.

This chain uses TRBV6-5 with TRBJ1-2, with no clear D. V dropped 8 bases and J dropped 0 bases, with 16 bases sitting between them. This CDR3 spans 15 amino acids. Germline-derived CDR1 and CDR2 are MNHEY and SVGAGI. CDR3 nucleotides: TGTGCCAGCCGGGCCGGGGAGATACCTAACTATGGCTACACCTTC. This translates into CASRAGEIPNYGYTF.

This chain uses TRBV18 with TRBJ1-5; the match to TRBD1 covers 12 bases. V trimming: 4 bases; J trimming: 7 bases; junction bases outside the gene matches: 5. The length of the CDR3 is 15 residues. The germline gives CDR1 KGHSH, CDR2 LQKENI. CDR3 sequence reads: CASSQGQGAGQPQHF. The CDR3 DNA follows: TGTGCCAGCTCACAGGGACAGGGGGCCGGGCAGCCCCAGCATTTT.

The V gene is TRBV6-5, the J gene TRBJ2-7, with a tentative D call TRBD2 (6 bases). CDR1 and CDR2 from the germline V gene are MNHEY and SVGAGI. V dropped 2 bases and J dropped 4 bases, with 12 bases sitting between them. This CDR3 has 14 amino acids. The CDR3 DNA is TGTGCCAGCAGTTACGATTCCAGCGGGTACGAGCAGTACTTC. Amino acids: CASSYDSSGYEQYF.

This chain uses TRBV7-9 with TRBJ2-5; no definite D call. V was pared by 5 bases and J by 6 bases, with 7 bases between. Germline V gene lookup returns CDR1 SEHNR and CDR2 FQNEAQ (reference sequence). The CDR3 is 11 amino acids. CDR3 residues: CASSPSQTQYF. CDR3 DNA: TGTGCCAGCAGCCCCTCCCAGACCCAGTACTTC.

The chain employs TRBV5-8 and TRBJ2-7, with unresolved D. Trimming removed 1 base from V and 3 bases from J, with 11 bases in between. The V gene's germline CDR1 is SGHTS and CDR2 YDEGEE. The CDR3 runs to 14 residues. CDR3 sequence: CASSLFPAHYEQYF. DNA for the CDR3: TGTGCCAGCAGCTTGTTTCCAGCGCACTACGAGCAGTACTTC.

This rearrangement joins TRBV5-5 to TRBJ1-1; D is ambiguous. Trimming left V 1 base short and J 3 bases short, with 13 bases between. The germline CDR1 and CDR2 sequences are SGHKS and YYEKEE (reference sequence). The CDR3 loop spans 15 amino acids. CDR3 coding DNA: TGTGCCAGCAGCTTGAATAGTAGGACTGACACTGAAGCTTTCTTT. Residues: CASSLNSRTDTEAFF.

The rearrangement uses TRBV7-9 and TRBJ1-5; 11 bases are a match to TRBD1. Trimming at V came to 5 bases and at J to 3 bases, leaving 9 bases not matched to a gene. Germline V gene sequence: CDR1 SEHNR, CDR2 FQNEAQ (reference sequence). The CDR3 sequence is 17 residues long. The CDR3 nucleotides read TGTGCCAGCAGCCCCGACGGACAGGGGGCCTTCAATCAGCCCCAGCATTTT. Protein: CASSPDGQGAFNQPQHF.

J is TRBJ1-1 and V is TRBV5-1, with a possible D match to TRBD1 (6 bases). Trimming took off 1 base at V and 8 bases at J, with 12 bases between the two ends. This CDR3 contains 13 residues. CDR1 and CDR2 (germline): SGHRS, YFSETQ. The CDR3, as DNA: TGCGCCAGCAGCTTGTATGTAGGGACAGAAGCTTTCTTT. It is translated as CASSLYVGTEAFF.

This clone appeared once. This chain joins TRBV6-5 and TRBJ1-1; D is perhaps TRBD1 (6 bases). The CDR3 extends over 13 amino acids. V was trimmed by 6 bases and J by 6 bases, leaving 14 bases between them. The germline gives CDR1 MNHEY, CDR2 SVGAGI. The CDR3 loop reads CASSTNRDSEAFF. The CDR3 coding sequence is TGTGCCAGCAGCACGAACAGGGATTCTGAAGCTTTCTTT.

The chain uses TRBV3-1 (or the pseudogene TRBV3-2) and TRBJ2-7, with a tentative D call TRBD1 (6 bases). The length of the CDR3 is 14 residues. The germline V and J ends were trimmed by 4 bases and 2 bases, with 12 bases remaining between them. Per germline, CDR1 LGHDT and CDR2 YNNKEL (reference sequence). The CDR3 nucleotides read TGTGCCAGCAGCCTGATGGACAGTACCTACGAGCAGTACTTC. It translates to CASSLMDSTYEQYF.

The chain recombines TRBV24-1 with TRBJ2-2; unclear D gene. The V end was cut by 1 base, the J end by 7 bases, with 9 bases between. The CDR3 is made up of 14 amino acids. From germline, CDR1 is KGHDR and CDR2 SFDVKD. CDR3 in amino acids: CATSDLPAGGELFF. CDR3 coding DNA: TGTGCCACCAGTGATTTACCGGCAGGCGGGGAGCTGTTTTTT.

V and J are TRBV6-6 and TRBJ2-1; 8 positions match TRBD2. Germline V gives CDR1 MNHNY, CDR2 SVGAGI (reference sequence). The CDR3 runs to 19 residues. The V gene end was trimmed by 5 bases and the J gene end by 9 bases; junction bases not matched to a gene: 24. CDR3 loop: CASSPGGGGGRGAVGEQFF. DNA for the CDR3: TGTGCCAGCAGTCCCGGGGGGGGCGGGGGAAGGGGTGCTGTGGGTGAGCAGTTCTTC.

The V and J genes are TRBV21-1 and TRBJ2-7; the D call of TRBD2 is as the table states it, not checked on the DNA. TRBV21-1 represents a pseudogene. The CDR3 has 16 amino acids. The CDR3 bases are TGTGCCAGCAGCAAAGCGCGAACTACGTTCTCCTACGAGCAGTACTTC. Its translation is CASSKARTTFSYEQYF.

This chain joins TRBV20-1 and TRBJ2-1, with a weak D call TRBD2 (6 bases). CDR1 and CDR2 (germline): DFQATT, SNEGSKA (reference sequence). The CDR3 loop spans 11 amino acids. V lost 6 bases to trimming and J lost 9 bases, with 12 bases between them. The CDR3 reads CSALAYAEQFF. The CDR3 DNA is TGCAGTGCCCTAGCGTATGCTGAGCAGTTCTTC.

The V call is TRBV6-1, the J call TRBJ2-5; no clear D gene. This CDR3 region has 13 residues. The germline V gene encodes CDR1 MNHNS and CDR2 SASEGT. Trimming cost V 2 bases and J 4 bases, with 8 bases left between them. The CDR3 loop is CASSEFNGETQYF. The CDR3 DNA reads as TGTGCCAGCAGTGAATTTAACGGAGAGACCCAGTACTTC.

This clone was observed once. This chain links TRBV28 with TRBJ2-3; D is perhaps TRBD2 (5 bases). CDR1 is MDHEN, CDR2 SYDVKM, per germline. V was pared by 2 bases and J by 8 bases, with 17 bases between. CDR3 size: 15 residues. CDR3 loop: CASSLMFPGLGTQYF. The CDR3 bases are TGTGCCAGCAGTTTAATGTTTCCGGGATTAGGTACGCAGTATTTT. The full variable domain, its missing parts supplied by reference TRBV28 and TRBJ2-3, is DVKVTQSSRYLVKRTGEKVFLECVQDMDHENMFWYRQDPGLGLRLIYFSYDVKMKEKGDIPEGYSVSREKKERFSLILESASTNQTSMYLCASSLMFPGLGTQYFGPGTRLTVL.

The rearrangement uses TRBV9 and TRBJ1-6, with unresolved D. V was pared by 0 bases and J by 3 bases, with 10 bases between. CDR3 length: 16 residues. Per the germline V gene, CDR1 is SGDLS and CDR2 is YYNGEE. Here the CDR3 DNA reads TGTGCCAGCAGCGTAGCCTCACAGAGCTATAATTCACCCCTCCACTTT. As protein: CASSVASQSYNSPLHF.